This record concerns one TCR beta chain sequence. The antigen remains undetermined. This CDR3 has 15 residues. Germline V gene lookup returns CDR1 KGHSH and CDR2 LQKENI. V shed 3 bases and J 11 bases; nucleotides not matched to a gene: 10. The sample originates from a study of cytomegalovirus exposure and HLA in healthy donors. The PCR used 60 Vbeta and 13 Jbeta primers. The method was immunoSEQ multiplex PCR; TCRdb's version includes in-frame clones alone and lacks a portion of them. In the table there are under 200,000 clones, less than 85% of which are singletons. Study-wide results and caveats: Previous analysis showed most TCR beta V segments were productive about 87% or about 30% of the time.

The V call is TRBV18, the J call TRBJ1-4, with 9 bases aligning to TRBD1. The sample was PBMCs. This TCR derives from a man aged 40-50 years in good health and CMV-seronegative. The CDR3 protein is CASSPGTGTQSKLFF. CDR3 nucleotide sequence: TGTGCCAGCTCACCCGGGACAGGGACCCAAAGCAAACTGTTTTTT.